The entry below gives a single TCR beta chain sequence along with its context. Its antigen is unknown. No much larger clone is present one base from it, and per-base qualities are unavailable. The cohort was made up of approximately 670 healthy bone marrow donors. Cohort members were all nominally healthy when sampled, although unrecorded immune exposures were likely present. The donor tested CMV seropositive and was one of the 289 seropositive cohort members. Each donor provided a peripheral blood sample, and peripheral blood mononuclear cells were used for TCR beta sequencing. The Qiagen DNeasy Blood Extraction Kit was used to extract genomic DNA from the blood cell samples. The CDR3 measures 14 amino acids from cysteine to phenylalanine. Only the CDR3 DNA is retained, 42 bases long and in frame from the first base. V loses 5 bases at its end and J loses 7 bases; junction bases beyond the gene matches: 7. CDR1 and CDR2 (MNHEY, SVGAGI) derive from the germline V gene.

Libraries were prepared through the immunoSEQ multiplex PCR assay. For the multiplex PCR, a mixture combining 60 forward primers for TCR Vbeta segments and 13 reverse primers for TCR Jbeta segments was used. The CDR3 region of rearranged TCR beta genes was amplified from genomic DNA with a multiplex PCR assay. The amplified TCR beta libraries were sequenced on the Illumina HiSeq System as 87-base-pair reads. As for how the authors treated the data: Across the 670 or so repertoires, a later analysis counted 60 million to 90 million unique TCR beta chains, roughly 11 million of which were shared by at least two donors. To remove PCR and sequencing errors, raw reads were error-corrected and collapsed into unique sequences using a nearest-neighbor algorithm that merged closely related sequences. CDR3 sequences were aligned to IMGT reference sequences to assign V, D and J gene segments. For a sequence to be retained, at least a six-nucleotide match to both a V gene segment and a J gene segment was required. Rearrangements were called productive when the CDR3 lacked stop codons and stayed in frame with V and J; all others were non-productive. Following IMGT convention, CDR3 was defined as the stretch from the second conserved V-encoded cysteine to the conserved J-encoded phenylalanine. Sequences without an unambiguous match to a single V gene segment were excluded from the earlier analysis of 450 to 650 of the donors. An earlier analysis of some 500 of the donors classified V segments as functional when productive rearrangements were above 56.7% and as segregating when the standard deviation between donors was above 5%. A statistical classification framework was built for diagnosing cytomegalovirus status from the catalog of TCR beta chain sequences. A later analysis assigned V and J genes by comparing TCR nucleotide sequences with IMGT/GENE-DB human TR gene sequences. A later analysis assigned CDR3 sequences and most-parsimonious VDJ recombination scenarios with the TCRdist pipeline. In a later analysis, every TCR beta chain was defined by the combination of its CDR3 amino acid sequence and its V-gene family, and reads without a unique V-gene family were dropped. A later analysis removed 592 highly shared, low-generation-probability nucleotide sequences to deal with suspected cross-contamination and a sequencing artifact. In a later analysis, a clonal expansion index was calculated for each public chain from normalized within-repertoire ranks of inferred template counts. Generation probabilities in a later analysis came from a VDJ recombination model fitted to out-of-frame rearrangements, and those results were checked against IGoR. In a later analysis, hypergeometric tests were used to score TCR-TCR, TCR-HLA and TCR-CMV co-occurrence, with a repertoire-size bias correction applied to TCR pairs. To estimate false discovery rates, a later analysis permuted the HLA or CMV assignments 20 times. A later analysis grouped co-occurring TCRs with DBSCAN, adding TCRdist sequence similarity when clustering within HLA-allele-positive subsets. Co-occurrence clustering excluded repertoires with fewer than 30,000 or more than 120,000 public chains, plus five with anomalous nucleotide sharing. TCRdb carries this immuneACCESS record with in-frame sequences only. Its versions omit some clonotypes, under half of them owing to an unresolved V gene in the studies checked, with the rest unexplained. Clonal size and the V and J genes are those of that table, whereas D and trimming came from the DNA. For this sample there are approximately 61,000 clones; 75% to 85% appear just once. The ten largest account for just over 50% of the sample.

This sample is drawn from a study of cytomegalovirus exposure and HLA in healthy donors (dated by TCRdb to about 2017). Some background on the complete study: According to an earlier analysis of a few hundred of the donors, 150 million to 200 million T cells yielded 117 million unique TCR beta sequences and about 300 Gb of sequence data. An early release that covered 640 HLA-typed donors contained about 300 gigabases of sequencing data and around 85 million unique TCR sequences. Among the roughly 400 genotyped donors, approximately 82% belonged to the genetic ancestry cluster associated with self-reported Caucasian donors. The study was designed to test whether signatures of past pathogen exposure could be identified by cataloging public T cell receptors. The T cell repertoires of 666 subjects were profiled by immunosequencing and related to cytomegalovirus serostatus. A separate validation cohort of about 110 different subjects was used in addition to the roughly 720-subject first cohort. To predict cytomegalovirus infection status, the study brought together high-throughput TCR immunosequencing, statistical association of individual TCRs with disease status, and machine learning. In a later analysis, previously published TCR beta repertoires from about 670 donors were re-analyzed and high-resolution HLA genotyping was added so that TCR occurrence patterns could be studied. The later analysis used no new phenotypic data to find candidate immune exposures, relying instead on TCR beta sequences and their occurrence across donors. An earlier analysis of approximately 630 of the donors applied high-throughput TCR beta sequencing to assess whether each TCR beta V gene segment acted as functional or pseudogenic. Donor age, sex, ethnicity and CMV serostatus were compiled together with the repertoire data. A later genetic analysis took genome-wide SNP genotypes for about 65% of the roughly 670 donors and used that subset as a discovery cohort. All discovery cohort repertoires had been generated using a single sequencing platform. HLA typing included class I and class II loci at four-digit resolution. The number of typed donors differed by locus: about 620-640 for A, B, C, DRB1 and DQB1; 500 to 550 for DQA1; over 600 for DPA1; and about 450 for DPB1. Because of strong linkage in the cohort, roughly 5 DR-DQ haplotypes were treated as single units for association and clustering. On average, around 240,000 unique TCR beta nucleotide sequences were sequenced per donor among a few hundred genotyped donors of the cohort, with roughly a sixth of those sequences being non-productive. Summary of the overall study and its limitations: The sequencing pipeline was judged likely to have produced a cluster of highly shared sequence variants as a technical artifact. Linkage disequilibrium might explain the correlated functional status among segregating V segments, but an unknown experimental factor could not be excluded. Because some donors lacked HLA typing at each locus, the association tests relied only on the typed subset. According to the authors, the approach could potentially be generalized to other disease states and immunological phenotypes. A further reported finding was that TCR beta sequences accurately predicted the HLA-A and HLA-B alleles for most subjects in the first cohort. Roughly uniform sequencing depth across donors was assumed in presence/absence analyses, although this assumption may not hold. Across donors, most TCR sequences were observed very rarely, whereas some public TCRs were present in many individuals. CMV serostatus was the only immune exposure information available for the cohort. Several of the top co-occurrence clusters appeared to be linked to parvovirus B19, influenza, CMV and Epstein-Barr virus, according to a later analysis. Strong co-occurrence of HLA alleles, especially DR and DQ, made assigning TCR associations to individual alleles difficult. In vitro tests confirmed that three of the cytomegalovirus-associated TCR beta chains recognize cytomegalovirus antigens. In an earlier analysis of over 550 of the donors, most TCR beta V segments were observed in productive rearrangements about 90% or about 30% of the time, broadly matching IMGT annotations. A later analysis found that TCR association rates varied across HLA loci, with DRB1 alleles showing the most associated TCRs and HLA-C alleles the fewest. Because the 87-base-pair reads could not distinguish some IMGT-functional V segments, including TRBV6-2 and TRBV6-3, those segments were excluded. A later genetic analysis associated a missense DCLRE1C variant with V-gene and J-gene trimming of TCR beta chains, and an independent cohort replicated the association. Cytomegalovirus status was reported to be diagnosed by the classifier with high specificity and sensitivity in both the original and validation cohorts. The study listed 150 to 200 TCR beta chains as associated with cytomegalovirus. Most CMV-associated TCR beta chains appeared to be HLA-restricted in a later analysis, and the HLA associations seemed to be driven largely by CMV exposure. The cohort was sequenced for TCR beta chains only, and without alpha or paired-chain data the features that could be detected were limited. Because counts were too low, around 17 rarely observed V segments, including chromosome 9 orphons, were left out of the earlier analysis of a few hundred of the donors. In a later genetic analysis, fewer N-insertions in productive TCRs were reported among donors in an Asian-associated ancestry cluster than the approximately 630-donor mean. A later analysis found that HLA-associated TCR beta chains were more clonally expanded and had lower generation probabilities than equally common non-associated chains. Specific HLA alleles were associated with 16,951 TCR beta sequences at a false discovery rate of 0.05 in a later analysis.

This receptor was obtained from a man aged 50 or older in good health and CMV-seropositive. The chain uses TRBV6-5 and TRBJ2-1; 8 bases in the junction line up with TRBD2. Specimen: PBMCs. CDR3 reads: CASSTLGGANEQFF. The base sequence is TGTGCCAGCAGTACACTCGGGGGGGCGAATGAGCAGTTCTTC.